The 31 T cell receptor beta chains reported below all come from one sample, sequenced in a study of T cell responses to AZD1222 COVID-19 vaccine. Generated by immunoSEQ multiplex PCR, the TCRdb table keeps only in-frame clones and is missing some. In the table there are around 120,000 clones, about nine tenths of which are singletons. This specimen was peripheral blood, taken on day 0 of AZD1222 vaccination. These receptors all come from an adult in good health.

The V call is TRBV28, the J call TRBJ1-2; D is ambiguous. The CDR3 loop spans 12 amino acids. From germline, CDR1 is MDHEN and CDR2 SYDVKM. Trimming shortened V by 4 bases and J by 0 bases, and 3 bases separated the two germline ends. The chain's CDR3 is CASSWTNYGYTF. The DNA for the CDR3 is TGTGCCAGCAGTTGGACTAACTATGGCTACACCTTC.

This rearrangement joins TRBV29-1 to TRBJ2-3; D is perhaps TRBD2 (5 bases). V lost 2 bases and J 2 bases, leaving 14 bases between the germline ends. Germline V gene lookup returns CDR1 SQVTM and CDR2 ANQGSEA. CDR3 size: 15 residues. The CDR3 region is CSVETSGGTTDTQYF. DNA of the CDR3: TGCAGCGTTGAAACCAGCGGAGGAACCACAGATACGCAGTATTTT.

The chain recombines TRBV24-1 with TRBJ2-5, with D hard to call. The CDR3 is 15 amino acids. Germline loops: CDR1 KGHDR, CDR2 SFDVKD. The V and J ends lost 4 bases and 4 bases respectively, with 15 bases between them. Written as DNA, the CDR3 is TGTGCCACCAGTGACGCCAATAGAATCAGAGAGACCCAGTACTTC. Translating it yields CATSDANRIRETQYF.

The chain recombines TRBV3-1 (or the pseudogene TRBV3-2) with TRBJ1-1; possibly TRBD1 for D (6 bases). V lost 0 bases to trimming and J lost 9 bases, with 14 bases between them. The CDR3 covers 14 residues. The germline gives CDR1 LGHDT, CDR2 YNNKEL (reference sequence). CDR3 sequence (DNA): TGTGCCAGCAGCCAAGATTTGCAGGGGAGAAAAGCTTTCTTT. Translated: CASSQDLQGRKAFF.

The CDR3 sequence: CASSLERSSYNEQFF. The CDR3 DNA reads as TGTGCCAGCAGCTTAGAACGGAGCTCCTACAATGAGCAGTTCTTC. V is TRBV7-6 and J is TRBJ2-1; no clear D gene. The CDR3 totals 15 residues. Germline CDR1 is SGHVS and CDR2 is FNYEAQ. Trimming stripped 1 base from V and 0 bases from J, with 7 bases between.

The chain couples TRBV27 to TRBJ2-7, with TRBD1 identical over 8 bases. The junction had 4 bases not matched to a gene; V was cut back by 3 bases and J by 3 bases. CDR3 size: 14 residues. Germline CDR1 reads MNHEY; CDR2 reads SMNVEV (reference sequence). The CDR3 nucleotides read TGTGCCAGCAGTTTGCAGGGGGCGAGCTACGAGCAGTACTTC. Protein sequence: CASSLQGASYEQYF.

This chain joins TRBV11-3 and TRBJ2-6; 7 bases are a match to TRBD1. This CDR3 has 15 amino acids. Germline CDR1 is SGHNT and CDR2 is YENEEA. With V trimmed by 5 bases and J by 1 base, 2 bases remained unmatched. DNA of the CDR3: TGTGCCAGCAGCCAGGGGGTTTCTGGGGCCAACGTCCTGACTTTC. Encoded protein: CASSQGVSGANVLTF.

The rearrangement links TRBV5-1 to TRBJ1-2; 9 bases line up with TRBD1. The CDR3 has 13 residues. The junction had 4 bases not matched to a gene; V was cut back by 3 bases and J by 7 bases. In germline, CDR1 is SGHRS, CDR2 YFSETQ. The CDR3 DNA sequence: TGCGCCAGCAGCTCGGGACAGGGTACTGGCTACACCTTC. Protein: CASSSGQGTGYTF.

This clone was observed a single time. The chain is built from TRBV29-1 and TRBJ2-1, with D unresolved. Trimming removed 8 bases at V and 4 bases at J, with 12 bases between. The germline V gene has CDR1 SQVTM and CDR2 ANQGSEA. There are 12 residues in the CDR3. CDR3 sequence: CSSNWGYNEQFF. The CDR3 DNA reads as TGCAGCTCCAATTGGGGTTACAATGAGCAGTTCTTC.

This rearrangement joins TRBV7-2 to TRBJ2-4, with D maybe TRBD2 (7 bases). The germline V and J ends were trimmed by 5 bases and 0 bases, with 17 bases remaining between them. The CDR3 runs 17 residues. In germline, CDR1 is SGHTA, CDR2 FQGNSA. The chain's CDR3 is CASSPKGGGLAKNIQYF. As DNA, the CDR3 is TGTGCCAGCAGCCCTAAGGGGGGGGGTTTAGCCAAAAACATTCAGTACTTC.

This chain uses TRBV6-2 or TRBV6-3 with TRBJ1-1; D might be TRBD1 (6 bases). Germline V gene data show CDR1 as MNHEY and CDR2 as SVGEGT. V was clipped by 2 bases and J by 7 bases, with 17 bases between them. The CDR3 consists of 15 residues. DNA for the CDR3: TGTGCCAGCAGTTACCATTCCAGGGGATTTGGTGAAGCTTTCTTT. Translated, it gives CASSYHSRGFGEAFF.

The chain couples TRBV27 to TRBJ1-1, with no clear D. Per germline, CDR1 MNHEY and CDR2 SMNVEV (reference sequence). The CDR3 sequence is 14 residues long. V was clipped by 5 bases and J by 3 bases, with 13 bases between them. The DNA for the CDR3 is TGTGCCAGCAGTCTCTACTTCGAGGACACTGAAGCTTTCTTT. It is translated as CASSLYFEDTEAFF.

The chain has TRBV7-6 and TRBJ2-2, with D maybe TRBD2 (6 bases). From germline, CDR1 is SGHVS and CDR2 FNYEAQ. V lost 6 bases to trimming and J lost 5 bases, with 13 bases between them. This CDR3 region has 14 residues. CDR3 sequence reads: CASRSRRGTGELFF. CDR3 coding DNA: TGTGCCAGCAGATCTCGACGGGGGACCGGGGAGCTGTTTTTT.

CDR3: CASSLGASGRGYEQFF. In DNA form, the CDR3 reads TGTGCCAGCAGTTTGGGTGCTAGCGGGAGAGGGTATGAGCAGTTCTTC. V is TRBV27 and J is TRBJ2-1; 10 bases are shared with TRBD2. CDR3 length: 16 residues. V was clipped by 3 bases and J by 8 bases; unmatched bases: 10. Germline V gene data show CDR1 as MNHEY and CDR2 as SMNVEV (reference sequence).

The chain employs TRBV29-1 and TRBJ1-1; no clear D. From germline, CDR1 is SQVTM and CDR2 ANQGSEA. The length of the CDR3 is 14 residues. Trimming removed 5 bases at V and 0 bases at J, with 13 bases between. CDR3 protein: CSVYPEPMNTEAFF. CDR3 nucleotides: TGCAGCGTTTACCCAGAACCCATGAACACTGAAGCTTTCTTT.

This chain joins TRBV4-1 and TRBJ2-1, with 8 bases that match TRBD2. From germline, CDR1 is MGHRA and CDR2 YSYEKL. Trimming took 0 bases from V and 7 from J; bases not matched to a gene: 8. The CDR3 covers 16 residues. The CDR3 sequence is CASSQDYSGSKNEQFF. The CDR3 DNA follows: TGCGCCAGCAGCCAAGATTACAGCGGGAGTAAGAATGAGCAGTTCTTC.

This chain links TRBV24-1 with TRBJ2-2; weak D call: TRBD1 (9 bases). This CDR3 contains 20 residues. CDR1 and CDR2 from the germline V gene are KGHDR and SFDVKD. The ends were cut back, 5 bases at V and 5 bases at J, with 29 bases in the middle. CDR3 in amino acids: CATSGRPWDREASGTGELFF. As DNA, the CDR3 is TGTGCCACCAGTGGCCGGCCTTGGGACAGGGAGGCTAGCGGGACCGGGGAGCTGTTTTTT.

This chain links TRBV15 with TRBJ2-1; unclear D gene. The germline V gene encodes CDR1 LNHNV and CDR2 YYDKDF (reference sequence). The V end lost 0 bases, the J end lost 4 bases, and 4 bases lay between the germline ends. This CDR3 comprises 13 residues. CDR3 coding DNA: TGTGCCACCAGCAGAGATCAATACAATGAGCAGTTCTTC. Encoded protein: CATSRDQYNEQFF.

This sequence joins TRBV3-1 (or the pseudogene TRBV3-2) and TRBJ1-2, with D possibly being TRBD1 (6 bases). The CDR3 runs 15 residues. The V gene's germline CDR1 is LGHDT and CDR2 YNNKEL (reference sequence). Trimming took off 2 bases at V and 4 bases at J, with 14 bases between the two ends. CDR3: CASSQHPGVGYGYTF. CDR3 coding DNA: TGTGCCAGCAGCCAACACCCAGGGGTCGGCTATGGCTACACCTTC.

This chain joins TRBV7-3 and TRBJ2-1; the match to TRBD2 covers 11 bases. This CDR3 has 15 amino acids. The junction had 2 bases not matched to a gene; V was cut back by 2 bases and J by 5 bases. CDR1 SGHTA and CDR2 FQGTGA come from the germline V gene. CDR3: CASSLGTSGNNEQFF. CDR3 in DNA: TGTGCCAGCAGCTTAGGGACTAGCGGCAACAATGAGCAGTTCTTC.

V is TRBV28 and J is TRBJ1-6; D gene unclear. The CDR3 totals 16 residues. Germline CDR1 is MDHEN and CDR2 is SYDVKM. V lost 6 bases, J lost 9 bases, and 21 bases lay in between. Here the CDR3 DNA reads TGTGCCAGCAGCCTTCAGACACCCTCCCGGAGTTCACCCCTCCACTTT. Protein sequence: CASSLQTPSRSSPLHF.

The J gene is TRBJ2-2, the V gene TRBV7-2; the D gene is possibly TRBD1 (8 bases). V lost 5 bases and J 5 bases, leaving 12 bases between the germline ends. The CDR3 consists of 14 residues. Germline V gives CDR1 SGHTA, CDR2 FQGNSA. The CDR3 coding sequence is TGTGCCAGCAGCGCACAGGGGGGGACCGGGGAGCTGTTTTTT. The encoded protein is CASSAQGGTGELFF.

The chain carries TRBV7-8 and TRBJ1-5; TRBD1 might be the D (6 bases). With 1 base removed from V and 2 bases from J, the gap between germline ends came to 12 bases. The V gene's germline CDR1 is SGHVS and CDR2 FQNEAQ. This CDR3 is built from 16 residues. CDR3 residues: CASSLGGGRGNQPQHF. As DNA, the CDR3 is TGTGCCAGCAGCTTAGGCGGGGGCCGAGGCAATCAGCCCCAGCATTTT.

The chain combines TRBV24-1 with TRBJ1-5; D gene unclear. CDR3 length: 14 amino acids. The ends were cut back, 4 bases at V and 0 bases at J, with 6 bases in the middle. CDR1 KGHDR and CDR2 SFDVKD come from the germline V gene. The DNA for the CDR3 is TGTGCCACCAGTGAATGGTATAGCAATCAGCCCCAGCATTTT. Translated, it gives CATSEWYSNQPQHF.

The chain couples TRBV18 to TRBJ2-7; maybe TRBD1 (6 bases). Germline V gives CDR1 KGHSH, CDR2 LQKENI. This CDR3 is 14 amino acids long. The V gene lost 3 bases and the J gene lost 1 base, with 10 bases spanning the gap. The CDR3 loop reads CASSPKDRSYEQYF. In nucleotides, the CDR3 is TGTGCCAGCTCACCGAAGGACAGATCCTACGAGCAGTACTTC.

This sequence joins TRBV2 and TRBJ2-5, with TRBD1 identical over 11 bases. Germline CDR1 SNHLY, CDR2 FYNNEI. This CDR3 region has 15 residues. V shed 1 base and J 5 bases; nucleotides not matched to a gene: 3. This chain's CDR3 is CASSEVDRGPETQYF. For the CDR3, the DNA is TGTGCCAGCAGTGAAGTGGACAGGGGGCCGGAGACCCAGTACTTC.

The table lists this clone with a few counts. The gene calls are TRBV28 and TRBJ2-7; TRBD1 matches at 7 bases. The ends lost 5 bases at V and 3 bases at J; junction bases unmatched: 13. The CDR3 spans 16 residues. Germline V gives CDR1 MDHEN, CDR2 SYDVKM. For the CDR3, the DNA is TGTGCCAGCAGTACTACCCGACAGGGCCCAAGCTACGAGCAGTACTTC. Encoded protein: CASSTTRQGPSYEQYF.

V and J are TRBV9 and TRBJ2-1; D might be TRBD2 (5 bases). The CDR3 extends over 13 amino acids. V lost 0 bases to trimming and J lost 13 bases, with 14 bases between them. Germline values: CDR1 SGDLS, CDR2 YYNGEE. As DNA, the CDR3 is TGTGCCAGCAGCGTAGAGAACGAGCGGAGACAGTTCTTC. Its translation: CASSVENERRQFF.

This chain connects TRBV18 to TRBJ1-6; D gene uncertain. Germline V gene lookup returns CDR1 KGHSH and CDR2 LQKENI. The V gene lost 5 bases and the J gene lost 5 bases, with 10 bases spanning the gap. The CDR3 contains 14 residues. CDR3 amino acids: CASSVAANNSPLHF. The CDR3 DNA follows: TGTGCCAGCTCAGTGGCGGCCAATAATTCACCCCTCCACTTT.

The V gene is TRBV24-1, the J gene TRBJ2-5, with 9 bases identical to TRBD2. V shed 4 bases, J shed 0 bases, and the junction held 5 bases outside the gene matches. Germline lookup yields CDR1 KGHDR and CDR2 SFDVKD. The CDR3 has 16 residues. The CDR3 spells CATSETLAGYQETQYF. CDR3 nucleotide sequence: TGTGCCACCAGTGAAACCCTAGCGGGATACCAAGAGACCCAGTACTTC.

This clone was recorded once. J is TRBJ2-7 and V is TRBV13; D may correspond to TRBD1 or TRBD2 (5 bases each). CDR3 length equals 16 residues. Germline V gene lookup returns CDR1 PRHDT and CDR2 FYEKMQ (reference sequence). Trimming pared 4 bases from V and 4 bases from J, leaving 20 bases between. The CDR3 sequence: CASSSGRKNSKYEQYF. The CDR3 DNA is TGTGCCAGCAGCTCGGGGCGGAAGAACTCTAAATACGAGCAGTACTTC. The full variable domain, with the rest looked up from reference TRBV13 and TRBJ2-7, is AAGVIQSPRHLIKEKRETATLKCYPIPRHDTVYWYQQGPGQDPQFLISFYEKMQSDKGSIPDRFSAQQFSDYHSELNMSSLELGDSALYFCASSSGRKNSKYEQYFGPGTRLTVT.